This T cell receptor (beta chain) was sequenced in a study of vaccination and CD4 T cells after COVID-19. Trimming took 2 bases from V and 6 from J, leaving 1 base between them. Germline V gene lookup returns CDR1 MNHEY and CDR2 SVGEGT. The CDR3 is 11 amino acids. Study conclusions and caveats: Counts of SARS-CoV-2-reactive clonotypes had a median that went from approximately 21 to 40, a nonsignificant change.

On this clonotype: Its antigen is not known.

The treatment: approximately nine-day PBMC culture with coronavirus spike peptide pools or control peptides (ViraFEST assay). Once obtained from cultured CD4+ T cells, the DNA was sequenced using the Oncomine TCR Beta short-read assay. TCRdb ran MiXCR on the PCR reads and lists one entry per CDR3 protein. The sample carries over 8,500 distinct CDR3 sequences, 26% recorded once. The specimen was CD4+ T cells from blood, cultured in vitro, collected after SARS-CoV-2 vaccination. The rearrangement uses TRBV6-2 or TRBV6-3 and TRBJ2-2; the D is unclear. The TCR sequence derives from a human donor who had recovered from COVID-19. The CDR3 sequence: CASSYPGELFF. As DNA, the CDR3 is TGTGCCAGCAGTTACCCCGGGGAGCTGTTTTTT.